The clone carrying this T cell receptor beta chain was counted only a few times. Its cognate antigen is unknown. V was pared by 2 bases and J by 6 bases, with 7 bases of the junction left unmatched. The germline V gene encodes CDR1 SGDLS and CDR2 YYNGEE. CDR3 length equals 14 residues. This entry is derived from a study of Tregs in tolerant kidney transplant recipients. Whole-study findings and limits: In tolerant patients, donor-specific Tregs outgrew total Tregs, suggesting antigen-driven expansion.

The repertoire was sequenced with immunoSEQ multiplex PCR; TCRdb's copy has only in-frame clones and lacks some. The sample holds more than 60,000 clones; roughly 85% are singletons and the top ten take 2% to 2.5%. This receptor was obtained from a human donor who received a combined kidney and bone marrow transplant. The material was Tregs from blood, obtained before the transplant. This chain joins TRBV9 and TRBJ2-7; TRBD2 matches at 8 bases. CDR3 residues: CASSVGTRGSEQYF. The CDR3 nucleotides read TGTGCCAGCAGCGTTGGGACTAGGGGGAGCGAGCAGTACTTC.